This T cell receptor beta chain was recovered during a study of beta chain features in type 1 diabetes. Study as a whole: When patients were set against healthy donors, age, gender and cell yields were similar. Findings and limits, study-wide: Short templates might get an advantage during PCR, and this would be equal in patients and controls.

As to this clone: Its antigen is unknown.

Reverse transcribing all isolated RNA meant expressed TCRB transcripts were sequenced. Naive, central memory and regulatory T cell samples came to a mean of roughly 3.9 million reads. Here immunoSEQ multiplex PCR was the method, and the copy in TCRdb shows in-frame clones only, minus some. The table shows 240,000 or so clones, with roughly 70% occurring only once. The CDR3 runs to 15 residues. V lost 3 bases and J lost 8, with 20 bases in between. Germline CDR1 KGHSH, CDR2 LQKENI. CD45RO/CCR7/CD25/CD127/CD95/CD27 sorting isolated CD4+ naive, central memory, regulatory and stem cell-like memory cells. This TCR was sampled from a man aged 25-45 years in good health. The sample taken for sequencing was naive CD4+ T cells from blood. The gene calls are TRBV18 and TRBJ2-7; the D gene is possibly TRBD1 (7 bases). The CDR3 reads CASSPGGTGDAQQYF. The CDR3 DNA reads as TGTGCCAGCTCACCCGGGGGCACAGGGGACGCGCAGCAGTACTTC.